The T cell receptor beta chain described here comes from a study of blood T cells in healthy people across ages. Through a sample-barcoded 5' primer and a J-beta primer mix, a second PCR was run for roughly 7 to 12 cycles. TCRdb re-analysed the 5' RACE reads in MiXCR, keeping a single row per CDR3 protein. The sample has 850,000 or so distinct CDR3 sequences, around 30% seen once. This clonotype was seen a handful of times. Trimming left V 1 base short and J 4 bases short, with 13 bases between. There are 15 residues in the CDR3. Germline V gives CDR1 MDHEN, CDR2 SYDVKM. The chain couples TRBV28 to TRBJ1-2; D not certain. The sample was blood. The sequence derives from a woman over 75 in good health. The CDR3 loop is CASSLYRLESYGYTF. The CDR3 bases are TGTGCCAGCAGTTTATACCGCCTGGAATCCTATGGCTACACCTTC.